These 32 T cell receptor beta chains were all obtained from the same sample, sequenced in a study of beta chain features in type 1 diabetes. Study outcomes and limitations: When Type 1 diabetes patients were examined, their TCRB CDR3s proved moderately but significantly shorter in all four CD4+ subsets.

Their specific antigens are unknown. Expressed TCRB transcripts got sequenced, as all isolated RNA was reverse transcribed. Method: immunoSEQ multiplex PCR; TCRdb's copy keeps in-frame clones and lacks some. The table has a few hundred thousand clones, 15% seen once; the top ten hold 0.015%. The sample taken for sequencing was naive CD4+ T cells from blood. The receptors shown here come from a man aged 18 to 35 with type 1 diabetes.

J is TRBJ2-3 and V is TRBV5-4; 9 bases match TRBD2. This CDR3 has 15 amino acids. The germline V gene encodes CDR1 SGHNT and CDR2 YYREEE (reference sequence). Unmatched junction bases numbered 2, after V lost 3 bases and J lost 0 bases. The CDR3 reads CASSSTSGSTDTQYF. CDR3 coding DNA: TGTGCCAGCAGCTCCACTAGCGGGAGCACAGATACGCAGTATTTT. The full variable domain, completed using reference TRBV5-4 and TRBJ2-3, is ETGVTQSPTHLIKTRGQQVTLRCSSQSGHNTVSWYQQALGQGPQFIFQYYREEENGRGNFPPRFSGLQFPNYSSELNVNALELDDSALYLCASSSTSGSTDTQYFGPGTRLTVL.

On this clone: Other nucleotide sequences from this sample produce the same CDR3. The chain employs TRBV30 and TRBJ2-7; TRBD1 matches at 7 bases. CDR1 GTSNPN and CDR2 SVGIG come from the germline V gene (reference sequence). The CDR3 sequence is 15 residues long. Trimming cost V 2 bases and J 3 bases; bases outside gene matches: 10. The CDR3 loop reads CAWSIGGGFSYEQYF. The CDR3, as DNA: TGTGCCTGGAGTATAGGGGGCGGCTTCAGCTACGAGCAGTACTTC.

This clone was seen a handful of times. The rearrangement uses TRBV19 and TRBJ2-7; TRBD1 aligns across 8 bases. CDR3 length: 15 residues. V lost 9 bases, J lost 1 base, and 11 bases stayed unmatched. CDR1 is LNHDA, CDR2 SQIVND, per germline (reference sequence). CDR3 nucleotide sequence: TGTGCCAGCTCCCCGGGGACAGGAGGTTCCTACGAGCAGTACTTC. Its translation: CASSPGTGGSYEQYF.

This clone was observed a handful of times. This chain links TRBV5-1 with TRBJ2-3; tentative D call: TRBD1 (6 bases). V was cut by 0 bases and J by 0 bases, with 8 bases left in between. The germline V gene has CDR1 SGHRS and CDR2 YFSETQ. This CDR3 spans 15 amino acids. CDR3 DNA sequence: TGCGCCAGCAGCTTGGCACAGGGTAGCACAGATACGCAGTATTTT. Translating gives CASSLAQGSTDTQYF. The variable domain in full, with the rest retrieved from reference TRBV5-1 and TRBJ2-3, is KAGVTQTPRYLIKTRGQQVTLSCSPISGHRSVSWYQQTPGQGLQFLFEYFSETQRNKGNFPGRFSGRQFSNSRSEMNVSTLELGDSALYLCASSLAQGSTDTQYFGPGTRLTVL.

This clone was seen a handful of times. Written as DNA, the CDR3 is TGCAGCGTTGAACCCCGGGGAGCTCAAGAGACCCAGTACTTC. This sequence encodes CSVEPRGAQETQYF. This chain links TRBV29-1 with TRBJ2-5; maybe TRBD2 (5 bases). CDR3 length: 14 residues. V lost 2 bases to trimming and J lost 2 bases, with 12 bases between them. Germline-derived CDR1 and CDR2 are SQVTM and ANQGSEA.

The chain carries TRBV27 and TRBJ2-5; D unclear. There are 13 residues in the CDR3. Germline V gives CDR1 MNHEY, CDR2 SMNVEV (reference sequence). V gave up 4 bases and J gave up 5 bases, with 11 bases separating them. CDR3 region: CASSYRLGETQYF. The CDR3 DNA reads TGTGCCAGCAGTTACCGCCTCGGGGAGACCCAGTACTTC.

This clone was counted between two and nine times. The chain links TRBV7-2 to TRBJ1-3; D gene unclear. The germline gives CDR1 SGHTA, CDR2 FQGNSA. This CDR3 is built from 15 residues. Trimming removed 1 base from V and 0 bases from J, with 7 bases in between. The CDR3 DNA sequence: TGTGCCAGCAGCTTAGTTCTGAGCTCTGGAAACACCATATATTTT. Translation: CASSLVLSSGNTIYF. Using reference TRBV7-2 and TRBJ1-3 for the parts outside the CDR3, the full variable domain is GAGVSQSPSNKVTEKGKDVELRCDPISGHTALYWYRQSLGQGLEFLIYFQGNSAPDKSGLPSDRFSAERTGGSVSTLTIQRTQQEDSAVYLCASSLVLSSGNTIYFGEGSWLTVV.

This clone occurred a few times. V and J are TRBV5-1 and TRBJ2-3, with D unclear. Trimming left V 4 bases short and J 4 bases short, with 10 bases between. Germline values: CDR1 SGHRS, CDR2 YFSETQ. The length of the CDR3 is 13 residues. For the CDR3, the DNA is TGCGCCAGCAGCGCCCCCTACCCAGATACGCAGTATTTT. Amino acids: CASSAPYPDTQYF. Combining the CDR3 with reference TRBV5-1 and TRBJ2-3 gives the whole variable domain KAGVTQTPRYLIKTRGQQVTLSCSPISGHRSVSWYQQTPGQGLQFLFEYFSETQRNKGNFPGRFSGRQFSNSRSEMNVSTLELGDSALYLCASSAPYPDTQYFGPGTRLTVL.

The genes are TRBV7-9 and TRBJ1-1; weak D call: TRBD1 (6 bases). The CDR3 loop spans 14 amino acids. V was shortened by 3 bases and J by 5 bases, with 13 bases between the two germline ends. The germline V gene encodes CDR1 SEHNR and CDR2 FQNEAQ (reference sequence). The CDR3 DNA follows: TGTGCCAGCAGCTTCACAGGGATGAGGACTGAAGCTTTCTTT. Encoded protein: CASSFTGMRTEAFF.

This chain joins TRBV29-1 and TRBJ2-3; the match to TRBD2 covers 7 bases. This CDR3 region has 14 residues. Germline V lookup: CDR1 SQVTM, CDR2 ANQGSEA. Trimming cost V 4 bases and J 4 bases; bases outside gene matches: 8. CDR3 in amino acids: CSVVPGLEPDTQYF. In DNA form, the CDR3 reads TGCAGCGTTGTGCCCGGACTAGAACCAGATACGCAGTATTTT.

The chain couples TRBV4-1 to TRBJ2-1; 8 nucleotides line up with TRBD2. This CDR3 is built from 18 residues. V lost 0 bases, J lost 2 bases, and 9 bases stayed unmatched. CDR1 and CDR2 (germline): MGHRA, YSYEKL. The CDR3 DNA follows: TGCGCCAGCAGCCAAGAAGCCTTGGCGGGAGGTCCCTACAATGAGCAGTTCTTC. Translation: CASSQEALAGGPYNEQFF.

This chain links TRBV30 with TRBJ1-5; TRBD1 is a possible D gene (5 bases). V lost 0 bases and J 2 bases, leaving 11 bases between the germline ends. The CDR3 is 15 residues long. The germline V gene has CDR1 GTSNPN and CDR2 SVGIG (reference sequence). This CDR3 is CAWSVRGNGNQPQHF. CDR3 sequence (DNA): TGTGCCTGGAGTGTACGGGGGAATGGCAATCAGCCCCAGCATTTT.

This clone appeared a few times. The J gene is TRBJ1-5, the V gene TRBV7-2, with 8 bases aligning to TRBD1. V shed 5 bases, J shed 5 bases, and the junction held 2 bases outside the gene matches. There are 13 residues in the CDR3. Germline V CDR1 and CDR2: SGHTA, FQGNSA. CDR3 in DNA: TGTGCCAGCAGCGGACAGGGTGATCAGCCCCAGCATTTT. This translates into CASSGQGDQPQHF.

In this sample, this clone turned up a few times. The CDR3 coding sequence is TGTGCCAGCAGCAAGCGGGAGGAGGGACGGCTGTTTTTT. Amino acid sequence: CASSKREEGRLFF. The V call is TRBV21-1, the J call TRBJ1-4. TRBV21-1 is a known pseudogene. The CDR3 consists of 13 residues.

The J gene is TRBJ1-5, the V gene TRBV2; D is possibly TRBD1 (5 bases). Germline V gives CDR1 SNHLY, CDR2 FYNNEI. The CDR3 length is 13 residues. Trimming took off 6 bases at V and 4 bases at J, with 10 bases between the two ends. Written as DNA, the CDR3 is TGTGCCAGCAGGGGGGGGTTAAATCAGCCCCAGCATTTT. This sequence encodes CASRGGLNQPQHF.

About this clone: Other DNA variants within this sample encode the same CDR3. This sequence joins TRBV7-2 and TRBJ1-6; 7 bases are a match to TRBD1. CDR3 size: 13 residues. The V segment lost 4 bases and the J segment 8 bases; nucleotides outside the gene matches: 2. Germline CDR1 is SGHTA and CDR2 is FQGNSA. CDR3 amino acids: CASSSDRDSPLHF. Written as DNA, the CDR3 is TGTGCCAGCAGCTCCGACAGGGATTCACCCCTCCACTTT.

The rearrangement joins TRBV4-2 to TRBJ2-1, with 10 positions matching TRBD2. J gave up 3 bases and V 0 bases, and 2 bases lay outside the gene matches. The CDR3 contains 16 residues. Germline CDR1 and CDR2: LGHNA and YNFKEQ. As DNA, the CDR3 is TGTGCCAGCAGCCAAGAAACTAGCGGGGTCTACAATGAGCAGTTCTTC. It codes for CASSQETSGVYNEQFF.

This clone showed up just once. The CDR3 DNA sequence: TGTGCCAGCAGCGTAGGGAACAGTAATGAAAAACTGTTTTTT. It encodes CASSVGNSNEKLFF. The rearrangement links TRBV9 to TRBJ1-4; D unclear. The length of the CDR3 is 14 residues. Per germline, CDR1 SGDLS and CDR2 YYNGEE. V was pared by 0 bases and J by 4 bases, with 7 bases between.

V and J are TRBV2 and TRBJ2-3, with 7 bases identical to TRBD1. CDR1 is SNHLY and CDR2 is FYNNEI in the germline V gene. The CDR3 loop spans 14 amino acids. J lost 1 base, V lost 5 bases, and 3 bases had no gene match. The CDR3 coding sequence is TGTGCCAGCAGTACCGACAGGGGCACAGATACGCAGTATTTT. This encodes CASSTDRGTDTQYF.

This chain links TRBV7-2 with TRBJ2-7; weak D call: TRBD1 (5 bases). Trimming removed 3 bases from V and 5 bases from J, with 11 bases in between. Germline V gives CDR1 SGHTA, CDR2 FQGNSA. This CDR3 is 13 amino acids long. CDR3 loop: CASSLATEDEQYF. The CDR3 region has the DNA TGTGCCAGCAGCTTGGCGACAGAGGACGAGCAGTACTTC.

The chain carries TRBV11-2 and TRBJ2-3; possibly TRBD1 for D (5 bases). V lost 5 bases, J lost 6 bases, and 18 bases lay in between. The CDR3 length is 15 residues. Germline CDR1 and CDR2: SGHAT and FQNNGV. CDR3 amino acids: CASSPRRQMSDTQYF. CDR3 coding DNA: TGTGCCAGCAGCCCGCGAAGACAGATGTCGGATACGCAGTATTTT. The full variable domain, its missing parts supplied by reference TRBV11-2 and TRBJ2-3, is EAGVAQSPRYKIIEKRQSVAFWCNPISGHATLYWYQQILGQGPKLLIQFQNNGVVDDSQLPKDRFSAERLKGVDSTLKIQPAKLEDSAVYLCASSPRRQMSDTQYFGPGTRLTVL.

The chain combines TRBV28 with TRBJ1-2, with D possibly TRBD1 on 6 matching bases. The CDR3 length is 15 residues. Germline values: CDR1 MDHEN, CDR2 SYDVKM. V lost 7 bases and J 4 bases, leaving 19 bases between the germline ends. As DNA, the CDR3 is TGTGCCAGCACCGTTAACCTGGGGGCAGGCTATGGCTACACCTTC. Its protein is CASTVNLGAGYGYTF.

The chain carries TRBV2 and TRBJ2-7; TRBD1 aligns across 12 bases. V gave up 6 bases and J gave up 4 bases; unmatched junction bases: 7. CDR1 is SNHLY and CDR2 is FYNNEI in the germline V gene. The CDR3 spans 15 residues. This CDR3 reads CASRRDRGPGYEQYF. CDR3 sequence (DNA): TGTGCCAGCAGGCGGGACAGGGGGCCAGGGTACGAGCAGTACTTC.

The rearrangement links TRBV27 to TRBJ2-5, with D possibly matching TRBD1 (6 bases). Per the germline V gene, CDR1 is MNHEY and CDR2 is SMNVEV (reference sequence). Trimming took 5 bases from V and 2 from J, leaving 18 bases between them. CDR3 length: 16 residues. CDR3 amino acids: CASSAWTAGDQETQYF. The DNA of the CDR3 is TGTGCCAGCAGTGCGTGGACTGCAGGGGATCAAGAGACCCAGTACTTC.

V usage is TRBV27 and J usage is TRBJ1-1; TRBD1 agrees at 10 bases. The CDR3 loop spans 14 amino acids. The ends lost 5 bases at V and 4 bases at J; junction bases unmatched: 4. In germline, CDR1 is MNHEY, CDR2 SMNVEV (reference sequence). Here the CDR3 reads CASSARDRGTEAFF. The CDR3 DNA reads TGTGCCAGCAGTGCCCGGGACAGGGGCACTGAAGCTTTCTTT.

This clone turned up a few times. The chain recombines TRBV29-1 with TRBJ1-1; no firm D call. V was cut by 4 bases and J by 5 bases, with 8 bases left in between. This CDR3 comprises 11 residues. CDR1 is SQVTM, CDR2 ANQGSEA, per germline. The DNA of the CDR3 is TGCAGCGTTGGCCCACTTACTGAAGCTTTCTTT. This sequence encodes CSVGPLTEAFF. The entire variable domain, with the rest obtained from reference TRBV29-1 and TRBJ1-1, is as follows: SAVISQKPSRDICQRGTSLTIQCQVDSQVTMMFWYRQQPGQSLTLIATANQGSEATYESGFVIDKFPISRPNLTFSTLTVSNMSPEDSSIYLCSVGPLTEAFFGQGTRLTVV.

The chain uses TRBV5-1 and TRBJ1-6; D is perhaps TRBD1 (6 bases). Deletions cut 2 bases from V and 10 bases from J, with 16 bases between. CDR3 size: 15 residues. The germline V gene has CDR1 SGHRS and CDR2 YFSETQ. CDR3: CASSFQTGPASPLHF. The CDR3 nucleotides read TGCGCCAGCAGCTTCCAGACAGGTCCAGCATCACCCCTCCACTTT.

V gene TRBV11-3 combines with J gene TRBJ2-5; TRBD1 matches 7 bases. The V gene end was trimmed by 4 bases and the J gene end by 2 bases; junction bases not matched to a gene: 4. Germline V gene data show CDR1 as SGHNT and CDR2 as YENEEA. The CDR3 has 14 amino acids. DNA of the CDR3: TGTGCCAGCAGCTCCCAACAGGGGCAAGAGACCCAGTACTTC. The encoded protein is CASSSQQGQETQYF.

This clone was counted between two and nine times. This sequence joins TRBV7-2 and TRBJ1-2; 9 bases are shared with TRBD1. Germline V gene data show CDR1 as SGHTA and CDR2 as FQGNSA. V shed 5 bases, J shed 6 bases, and the junction held 4 bases outside the gene matches. The CDR3 is made up of 13 amino acids. CDR3 bases: TGTGCCAGCAGCATACAGGGGGCCGATGGCTACACCTTC. As protein: CASSIQGADGYTF.

In its sample, this clone was seen a few times. This sequence joins TRBV7-2 and TRBJ2-7; 13 bases line up with TRBD2. The V and J ends lost 4 bases and 2 bases, in that order; junction bases with no gene match: 8. Germline loops: CDR1 SGHTA, CDR2 FQGNSA. This CDR3 contains 17 residues. The CDR3, as DNA: TGTGCCAGCAGCTCGGGACTAGCGGGGCCAATCCCCTACGAGCAGTACTTC. Its translation is CASSSGLAGPIPYEQYF.

The chain recombines TRBV19 with TRBJ2-7; 10 bases align to TRBD2. V lost 6 bases to trimming and J lost 2 bases; unmatched junction nucleotides: 10. This CDR3 is 16 amino acids long. The germline gives CDR1 LNHDA, CDR2 SQIVND (reference sequence). The CDR3 nucleotides read TGTGCCAGTAGGCCTTCCGGGACTAGCGTTACCTACGAGCAGTACTTC. It encodes CASRPSGTSVTYEQYF.

The V gene is TRBV2, the J gene TRBJ1-1; TRBD1 agrees at 7 bases. Trimming at V came to 5 bases and at J to 1 base, leaving 1 base not matched to a gene. Germline V gene sequence: CDR1 SNHLY, CDR2 FYNNEI. The CDR3 runs to 13 residues. This chain's CDR3 is CASSRDRNTEAFF. The CDR3, as DNA: TGTGCCAGCAGTCGGGACAGGAACACTGAAGCTTTCTTT.